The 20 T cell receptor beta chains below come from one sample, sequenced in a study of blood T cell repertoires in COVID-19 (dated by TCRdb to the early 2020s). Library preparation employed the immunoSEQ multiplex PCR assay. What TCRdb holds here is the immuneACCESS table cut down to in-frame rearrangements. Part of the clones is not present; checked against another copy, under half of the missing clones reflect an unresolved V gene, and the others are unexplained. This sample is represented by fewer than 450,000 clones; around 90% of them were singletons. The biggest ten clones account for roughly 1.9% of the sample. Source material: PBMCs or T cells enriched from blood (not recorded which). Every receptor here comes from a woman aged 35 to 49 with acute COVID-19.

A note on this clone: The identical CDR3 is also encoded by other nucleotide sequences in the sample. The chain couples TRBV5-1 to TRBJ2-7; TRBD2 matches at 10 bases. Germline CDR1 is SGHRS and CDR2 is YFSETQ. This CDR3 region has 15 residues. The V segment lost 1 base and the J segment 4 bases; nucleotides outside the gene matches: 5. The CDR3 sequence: CASSLSPSGGYEQYF. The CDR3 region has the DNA TGCGCCAGCAGCTTGAGTCCTAGCGGGGGATACGAGCAGTACTTC.

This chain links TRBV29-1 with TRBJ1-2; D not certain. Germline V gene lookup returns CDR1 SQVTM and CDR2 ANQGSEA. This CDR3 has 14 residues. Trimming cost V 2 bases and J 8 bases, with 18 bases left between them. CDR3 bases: TGCAGCGTTGAATACTCAAGGCCTGGCGGGGGCTACACCTTC. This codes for CSVEYSRPGGGYTF.

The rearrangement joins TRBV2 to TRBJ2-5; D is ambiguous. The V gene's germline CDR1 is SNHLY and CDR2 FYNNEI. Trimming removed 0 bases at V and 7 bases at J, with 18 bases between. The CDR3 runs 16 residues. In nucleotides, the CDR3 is TGTGCCAGCAGTGAAGCGAGGAGACGTGGCCCCGGGACCCAGTACTTC. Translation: CASSEARRRGPGTQYF.

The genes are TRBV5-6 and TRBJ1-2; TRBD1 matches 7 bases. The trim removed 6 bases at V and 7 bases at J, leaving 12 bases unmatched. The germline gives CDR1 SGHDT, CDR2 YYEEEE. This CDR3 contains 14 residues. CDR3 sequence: CASTTSGGIFGYTF. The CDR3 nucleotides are TGTGCCAGCACTACCTCAGGGGGTATATTTGGCTACACCTTC. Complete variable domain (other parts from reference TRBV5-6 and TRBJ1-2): DAGVTQSPTHLIKTRGQQVTLRCSPKSGHDTVSWYQQALGQGPQFIFQYYEEEERQRGNFPDRFSGHQFPNYSSELNVNALLLGDSALYLCASTTSGGIFGYTFGSGTRLTVV.

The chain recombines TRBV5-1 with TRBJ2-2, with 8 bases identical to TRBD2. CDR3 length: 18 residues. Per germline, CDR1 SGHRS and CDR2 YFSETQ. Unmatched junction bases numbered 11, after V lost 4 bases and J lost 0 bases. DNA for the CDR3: TGCGCCAGCAGCCTAGGGGGAATAGCGGGGACGAACACCGGGGAGCTGTTTTTT. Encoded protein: CASSLGGIAGTNTGELFF.

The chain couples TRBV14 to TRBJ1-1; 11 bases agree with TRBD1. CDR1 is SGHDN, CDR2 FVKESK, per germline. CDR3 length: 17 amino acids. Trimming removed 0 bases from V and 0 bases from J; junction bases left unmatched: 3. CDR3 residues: CASSQEGQGAVNTEAFF. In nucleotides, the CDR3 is TGTGCCAGCAGCCAAGAAGGACAGGGGGCTGTGAACACTGAAGCTTTCTTT.

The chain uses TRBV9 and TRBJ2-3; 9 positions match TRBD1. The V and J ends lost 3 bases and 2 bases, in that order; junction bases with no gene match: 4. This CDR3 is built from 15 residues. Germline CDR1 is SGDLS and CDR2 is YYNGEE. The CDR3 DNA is TGTGCCAGCAGCGATGGGACAGGGAACACAGATACGCAGTATTTT. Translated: CASSDGTGNTDTQYF.

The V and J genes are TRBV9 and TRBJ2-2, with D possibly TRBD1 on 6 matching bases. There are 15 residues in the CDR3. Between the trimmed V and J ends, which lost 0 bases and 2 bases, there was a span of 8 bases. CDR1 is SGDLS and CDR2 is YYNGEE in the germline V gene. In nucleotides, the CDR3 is TGTGCCAGCAGCGTAGGCAGGGGTAACACCGGGGAGCTGTTTTTT. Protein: CASSVGRGNTGELFF.

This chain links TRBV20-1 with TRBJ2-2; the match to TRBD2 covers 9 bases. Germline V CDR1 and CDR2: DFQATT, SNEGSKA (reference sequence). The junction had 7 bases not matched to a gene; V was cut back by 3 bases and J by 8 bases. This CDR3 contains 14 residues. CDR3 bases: TGCAGTGCTAGTCCGAGCGGGGGGATAGGGGAGCTGTTTTTT. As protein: CSASPSGGIGELFF.

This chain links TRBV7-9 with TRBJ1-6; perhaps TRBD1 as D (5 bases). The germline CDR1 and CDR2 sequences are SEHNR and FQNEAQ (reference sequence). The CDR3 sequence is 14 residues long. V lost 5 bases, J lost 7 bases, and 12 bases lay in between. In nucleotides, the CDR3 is TGTGCCAGCAGCACGGGACGGGGGAATTCACCCCTCCACTTT. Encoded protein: CASSTGRGNSPLHF. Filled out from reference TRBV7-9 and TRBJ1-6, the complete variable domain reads DTGVSQNPRHKITKRGQNVTFRCDPISEHNRLYWYRQTLGQGPEFLTYFQNEAQLEKSRLLSDRFSAERPKGSFSTLEIQRTEQGDSAMYLCASSTGRGNSPLHFGNGTRLTVT.

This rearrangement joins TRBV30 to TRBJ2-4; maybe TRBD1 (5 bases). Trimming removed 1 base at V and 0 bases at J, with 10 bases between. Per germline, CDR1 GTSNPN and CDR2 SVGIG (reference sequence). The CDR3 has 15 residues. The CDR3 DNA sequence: TGTGCCTGGAGTGGGGGCTTACTAGCCAAAAACATTCAGTACTTC. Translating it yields CAWSGGLLAKNIQYF.

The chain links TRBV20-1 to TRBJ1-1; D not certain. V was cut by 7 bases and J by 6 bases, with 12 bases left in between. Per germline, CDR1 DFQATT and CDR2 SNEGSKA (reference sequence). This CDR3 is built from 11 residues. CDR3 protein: CSVSRQAEAFF. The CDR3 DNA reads TGCAGTGTAAGTCGTCAGGCTGAAGCTTTCTTT.

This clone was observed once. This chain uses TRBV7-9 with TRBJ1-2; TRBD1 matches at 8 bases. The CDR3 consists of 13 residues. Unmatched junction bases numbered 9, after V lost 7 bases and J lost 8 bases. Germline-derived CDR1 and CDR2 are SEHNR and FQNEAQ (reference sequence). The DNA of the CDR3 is TGTGCCAGCATGCTTCAGGGGGCTGGGGGCTACACCTTC. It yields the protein CASMLQGAGGYTF.

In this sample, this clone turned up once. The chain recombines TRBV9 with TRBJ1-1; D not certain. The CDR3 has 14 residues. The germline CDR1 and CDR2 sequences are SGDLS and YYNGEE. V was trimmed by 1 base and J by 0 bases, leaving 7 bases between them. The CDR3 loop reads CASSVLGVNTEAFF. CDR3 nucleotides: TGTGCCAGCAGCGTACTCGGGGTGAACACTGAAGCTTTCTTT. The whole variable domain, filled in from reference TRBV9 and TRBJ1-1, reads DSGVTQTPKHLITATGQRVTLRCSPRSGDLSVYWYQQSLDQGLQFLIQYYNGEERAKGNILERFSAQQFPDLHSELNLSSLELGDSALYFCASSVLGVNTEAFFGQGTRLTVV.

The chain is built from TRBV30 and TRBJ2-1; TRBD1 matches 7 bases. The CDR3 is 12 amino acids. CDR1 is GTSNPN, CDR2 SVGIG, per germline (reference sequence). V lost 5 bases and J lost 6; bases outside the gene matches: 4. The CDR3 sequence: CAWADRANEQFF. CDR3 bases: TGTGCCTGGGCTGACAGGGCCAATGAGCAGTTCTTC.

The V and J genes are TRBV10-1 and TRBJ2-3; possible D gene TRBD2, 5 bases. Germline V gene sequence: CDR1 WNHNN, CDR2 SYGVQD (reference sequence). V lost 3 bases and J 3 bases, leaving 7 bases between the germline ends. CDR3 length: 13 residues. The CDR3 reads CASSERGTDTQYF. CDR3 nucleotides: TGCGCCAGCAGTGAACGGGGAACAGATACGCAGTATTTT.

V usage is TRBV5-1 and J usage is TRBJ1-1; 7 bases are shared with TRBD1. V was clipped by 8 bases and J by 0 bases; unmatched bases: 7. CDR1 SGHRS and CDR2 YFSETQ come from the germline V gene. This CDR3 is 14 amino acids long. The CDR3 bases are TGCGCCAGTAAGACAGGGAGCATGAACACTGAAGCTTTCTTT. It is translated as CASKTGSMNTEAFF.

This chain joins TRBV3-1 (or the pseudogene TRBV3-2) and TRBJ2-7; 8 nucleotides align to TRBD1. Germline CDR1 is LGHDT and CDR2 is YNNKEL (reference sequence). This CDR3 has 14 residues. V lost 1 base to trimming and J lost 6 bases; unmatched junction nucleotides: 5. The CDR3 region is CASSQVRGTGEQYF. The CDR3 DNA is TGTGCCAGCAGCCAAGTTCGCGGGACAGGCGAGCAGTACTTC.

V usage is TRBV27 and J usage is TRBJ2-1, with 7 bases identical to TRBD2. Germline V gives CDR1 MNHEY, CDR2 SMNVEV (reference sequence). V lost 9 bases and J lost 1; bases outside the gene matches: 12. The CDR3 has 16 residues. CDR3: CASGLGGSRSYNEQFF. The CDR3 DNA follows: TGTGCCAGTGGGTTGGGGGGGTCTAGGTCCTACAATGAGCAGTTCTTC.

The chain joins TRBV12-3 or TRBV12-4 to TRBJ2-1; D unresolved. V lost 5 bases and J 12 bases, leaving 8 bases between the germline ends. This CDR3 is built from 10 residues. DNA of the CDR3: TGTGCCAGCAGTGTCCTGGCGCAGTTCTTC. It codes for CASSVLAQFF.